The clone carrying this T cell receptor beta chain was recorded once. Its antigen is unidentified. The assay was run at survey level. This table comes from immunoSEQ multiplex PCR, and its TCRdb copy is limited to in-frame clones, with some not included. This repertoire shows more than 15,000 clones, roughly 74% found once; its top ten account for 3.4%. These data belong to a study of pediatric ulcerative colitis. Study as a whole: Disease was pancolitis in under 10 and left-sided in two, histology-confirmed.

Rectal tissue came from one to two pinch biopsies taken at colonoscopy. Notes on the study in general: Compared with controls, ulcerative colitis showed greater blood-rectum clone sharing. This repertoire reflects total lymphocytes rather than subpopulations like regulatory T cells.

CDR1 and CDR2 (germline): SGHVS, FQNEAQ. Trimming left V 3 bases short and J 4 bases short, with 22 bases between. This CDR3 spans 17 amino acids. This TCR came from a girl aged 5-17 years with moderate ulcerative colitis. Sequences were obtained from gut tissue. The V and J genes are TRBV7-8 and TRBJ2-7; tentatively, D is TRBD2 (5 bases). This CDR3 is CASSFSLITGSLYEQYF. DNA for the CDR3: TGTGCCAGCAGCTTTTCGTTGATCACGGGGTCCCTTTACGAGCAGTACTTC. The full variable domain, rest sourced from reference TRBV7-8 and TRBJ2-7, is GAGVSQSPRYKVAKRGQDVALRCDPISGHVSLFWYQQALGQGPEFLTYFQNEAQLDKSGLPSDRFFAERPEGSVSTLKIQRTQQEDSAVYLCASSFSLITGSLYEQYFGPGTRLTVT.